The rows below give T cell receptor beta chains drawn from one sample of a study of Graves' ophthalmopathy and Graves' hyperthyroidism. One entry per CDR3 protein, called by TCRdb with MiXCR from the multiplex PCR reads. The table records approximately 700,000 distinct CDR3 sequences, roughly two fifths of them present only once. Sequencing was carried out using peripheral blood. The receptors derive from an adult man with Graves' ophthalmopathy. CDR3s include the opening cysteine and the closing phenylalanine or tryptophan. A D gene is named only where the DNA matches it firmly. Some rows have no size entry. The others give once, few or many, or a class for an expanded clone.

d_call	v_call	cdr3_length	j_call	clone_size	cdr3_aa	cdr3_nt
.	TRBV20-1	12	TRBJ1-1	many	CSAKEVNTEAFF	TGCAGTGCCAAGGAAGTGAACACTGAAGCTTTCTTT
.	TRBV19	15	TRBJ1-2	many	CASSDTAAGGYGYTF	TGTGCCAGTAGTGATACCGCCGCCGGGGGATATGGCTACACCTTC
.	TRBV25-1	14	TRBJ1-2	.	CASSEYGAGSGYTF	TGTGCCAGCAGTGAATACGGAGCGGGGAGTGGCTACACCTTC
.	TRBV12-5	13	TRBJ1-1	.	CASGLVINTEAFF	TGTGCTAGTGGTTTGGTAATAAACACTGAAGCTTTCTTT
TRBD2	TRBV2	14	TRBJ2-7	.	CASSPTSGIIEQYF	TGCGCCAGCAGCCCAACTAGCGGGATTATCGAGCAGTACTTC
.	TRBV2	13	TRBJ2-3	few	CASIRSNTDTQYF	TGTGCCAGCATCAGGTCCAACACAGATACGCAGTATTTT
.	TRBV6-5	12	TRBJ2-2	.	CASQRQAGELFF	TGTGCCAGCCAACGCCAGGCCGGGGAGCTGTTTTTT
.	TRBV29-1	13	TRBJ2-7	.	CSVDSGASYEQYF	TGCAGCGTTGATTCGGGGGCTTCCTACGAGCAGTACTTC
.	TRBV9	15	TRBJ1-4	many	CASSEGHATNEKLFF	TGTGCCAGCAGCGAGGGACATGCAACTAATGAAAAACTGTTTTTT
.	TRBV7-2	13	TRBJ2-3	.	CASGRASTDTQYF	TGTGCCAGCGGCCGGGCTAGCACAGATACGCAGTATTTT
.	TRBV10-3	14	TRBJ1-2	.	CASSYSGRVRGYTF	TGTGCCAGCAGTTACTCCGGCAGGGTGAGAGGCTACACCTTC
TRBD2	TRBV7-6	16	TRBJ2-5	many	CASSTGLAVIQETQYF	TGTGCCAGCAGCACCGGACTAGCGGTTATTCAAGAGACCCAGTACTTC
.	TRBV19	15	TRBJ1-1	.	CASNVARGTTGEAFF	TGTGCCAGTAATGTCGCGCGGGGGACCACCGGGGAGGCTTTCTTT
.	TRBV9	11	TRBJ1-2	many	CASNSVGGYTF	TGTGCCAGCAATTCGGTGGGCGGCTACACCTTC
.	TRBV20-1	14	TRBJ2-6	few	CSSPGVSGANVLTF	TGCAGTTCTCCCGGGGTTTCTGGGGCCAACGTCCTGACTTTC
.	TRBV2	15	TRBJ1-4	many	CASSDETATNEKLFF	TGTGCCAGCAGCGACGAGACGGCAACTAATGAAAAACTGTTTTTT
TRBD1	TRBV12-3/TRBV12-4	17	TRBJ1-1	few	CASSLDAGGNRHTEAFF	TGTGCCAGCAGTTTAGATGCAGGGGGAAATCGTCACACTGAAGCTTTCTTT
.	TRBV20-1	15	TRBJ2-5	.	CSARDSVDLVETQYF	TGCAGTGCTAGGGACAGCGTAGACTTGGTCGAGACCCAGTACTTC
TRBD2	TRBV2	15	TRBJ2-7	many	CASGLRSGGSYEQYF	TGTGCCAGCGGCCTAAGGTCGGGGGGGTCCTACGAGCAGTACTTC
.	TRBV6-6	14	TRBJ1-6	many	CASSSSGDYSPLHF	TGTGCCAGCAGTTCATCAGGGGATTATTCACCCCTCCACTTT
TRBD1	TRBV14	14	TRBJ2-5	.	CASSPGQGVETQYF	TGTGCCAGCTCACCGGGACAGGGGGTAGAGACCCAGTACTTC
TRBD1	TRBV10-3	14	TRBJ1-2	.	CASDVLQGNRGYTF	TGTGCCAGCGATGTCCTACAGGGGAATAGGGGCTACACCTTC
TRBD1	TRBV11-2	15	TRBJ1-2	.	CASSLWGQGSYGYTF	TGTGCCAGCAGCTTATGGGGACAGGGAAGCTATGGCTACACCTTC
TRBD1	TRBV7-8	15	TRBJ1-2	few	CASSFGGGLDYGYTF	TGTGCCAGCAGCTTTGGAGGGGGCCTCGACTATGGCTACACCTTC
.	TRBV7-9	15	TRBJ2-2	.	CASSLWGGPTGELFF	TGTGCCAGCAGCTTATGGGGGGGGCCCACCGGGGAGCTGTTTTTT
.	TRBV5-4	14	TRBJ1-2	few	CASSPTRDNYGYTF	TGTGCCAGCAGCCCCACTCGGGACAACTATGGCTACACCTTC
TRBD2	TRBV20-1	14	TRBJ2-7	many	CSARMRGGRAEQYF	TGCAGTGCTAGAATGCGGGGGGGGCGTGCAGAGCAGTACTTC
.	TRBV4-1	15	TRBJ1-1	few	CASSSRGWGDTEAFF	TGCGCCAGCAGCTCGAGGGGTTGGGGGGACACTGAAGCTTTCTTT
.	TRBV2	13	TRBJ1-1	few	CASSFRQGSEAFF	TGTGCCAGCAGTTTCCGGCAGGGCAGTGAAGCTTTCTTT
.	TRBV5-8	15	TRBJ1-1	many	CASSTVRGLNTEAFF	TGTGCCAGCAGCACCGTCAGGGGATTGAACACTGAAGCTTTCTTT
.	TRBV7-9	11	TRBJ2-5	.	CASSLQGSQYF	TGTGCCAGCAGCTTACAAGGGTCCCAGTACTTC
.	TRBV19	12	TRBJ1-6	many	CASSIDRTNLHF	TGTGCCAGTAGTATAGATCGTACCAACCTCCACTTT
.	TRBV12-3/TRBV12-4	13	TRBJ2-7	many	CASSGEYFYEQYF	TGTGCCAGCAGTGGGGAGTATTTCTACGAGCAGTACTTC
.	TRBV2	15	TRBJ1-5	.	CASTQLLAAAQTQHF	TGTGCCAGCACCCAGCTACTAGCGGCGGCACAGACCCAGCATTTT
.	TRBV21-1	14	TRBJ1-1	.	CASSTDREGTEAFF	TGTGCCAGCAGCACAGACAGGGAGGGCACTGAAGCTTTCTTT
.	TRBV9	14	TRBJ2-7	.	CASTAGLGANEQYF	TGTGCCAGCACCGCAGGGCTTGGGGCCAACGAGCAGTACTTC
.	TRBV7-3	14	TRBJ2-5	many	CASSLGNGAETQYF	TGTGCCAGCAGCTTGGGGAATGGCGCCGAGACCCAGTACTTC
TRBD2	TRBV20-1	13	TRBJ2-7	few	CSVSSGRYYEQYF	TGCAGTGTCTCTAGCGGGAGATACTACGAGCAGTACTTC
.	TRBV6-6	13	TRBJ1-1	few	CASSNLGATEAFF	TGTGCCAGCAGCAATCTGGGGGCCACTGAAGCTTTCTTT
.	TRBV20-1	14	TRBJ2-5	.	CSAPQGNVQETQYF	TGCAGTGCTCCGCAGGGGAACGTCCAAGAGACCCAGTACTTC
TRBD1	TRBV7-2	14	TRBJ1-4	many	CASSLRGQVEKLFF	TGTGCCAGCAGCTTACGGGGACAGGTTGAAAAACTGTTTTTT
.	TRBV6-1	13	TRBJ1-2	many	CASSEGSHYGYTF	TGTGCCAGCAGTGAAGGCAGCCACTATGGCTACACCTTC
.	TRBV9	15	TRBJ2-2	many	CASSPTGWVAGELFF	TGTGCCAGCAGCCCTACCGGGTGGGTGGCCGGGGAGCTGTTTTTT
.	TRBV20-1	11	TRBJ2-5	many	CSASEGETQYF	TGCAGTGCTAGTGAGGGAGAGACCCAGTACTTC
.	TRBV7-3	13	TRBJ1-2	many	CASSLNQGYGYTF	TGTGCCAGCAGCTTAAATCAGGGTTATGGCTACACCTTC